Shown below are 25 T cell receptor beta chains from a single sample sequenced in a study of neurological immune-mediated disorders (dated by TCRdb to the late 2010s). Libraries were prepared through 5' RACE. Sequencing was performed on an Illumina HiSeq 2500. TCRdb reran the public reads through fastp at Q25 and MiXCR, keeping productive beta chains. Rows matching on CDR3 protein sequence are summarized as one entry with the most common DNA and genes. The sample table lists fewer than 35,000 distinct CDR3 sequences, about 4.8% of them with a count of one. Under 25% of the sample is in the top ten clones. The sequenced sample consisted of PBMCs. These receptors were obtained from a man aged 18 to 29 in good health.

This clonotype was recorded at least ten times. The rearrangement links TRBV5-1 to TRBJ2-7; 8 bases are a match to TRBD1. Germline V CDR1 and CDR2: SGHRS, YFSETQ. Trimming at V came to 4 bases and at J to 3 bases, leaving 6 bases not matched to a gene. The CDR3 extends over 14 amino acids. In nucleotides, the CDR3 is TGCGCCAGCAGCCCCGGACAGGGCCGCTACGAGCAGTACTTC. It specifies CASSPGQGRYEQYF.

This clonotype has at least ten counts. J is TRBJ2-3 and V is TRBV19; 8 bases are shared with TRBD2. Germline V gene data show CDR1 as LNHDA and CDR2 as SQIVND (reference sequence). The CDR3 is 15 residues long. The junction had 12 bases not matched to a gene; V was cut back by 9 bases and J by 4 bases. In nucleotides, the CDR3 is TGTGCCAGCGCGACTTTGTCGGGGGGGGCAGATACGCAGTATTTT. Encoded protein: CASATLSGGADTQYF.

The table lists this clonotype with many counts. The chain employs TRBV20-1 and TRBJ1-1, with D maybe TRBD1 (6 bases). The CDR3 sequence is 15 residues long. The germline CDR1 and CDR2 sequences are DFQATT and SNEGSKA (reference sequence). Trimming left V 0 bases short and J 7 bases short, with 18 bases between. CDR3 coding DNA: TGCAGTGCTAGAGATTCGGGGGCCTCGAAGTTTGAAGCTTTCTTT. Its protein is CSARDSGASKFEAFF.

This clonotype was counted ten times or more. The chain has TRBV5-1 and TRBJ2-5; a possible D gene is TRBD2 (6 bases). CDR1 is SGHRS, CDR2 YFSETQ, per germline. CDR3 size: 15 residues. Trimming took off 0 bases at V and 2 bases at J, with 11 bases between the two ends. The CDR3 DNA follows: TGCGCCAGCAGCTTGGGTGCTAGCGAGCAAGAGACCCAGTACTTC. This gives the protein CASSLGASEQETQYF.

By share, this clonotype ranks as medium-sized. The gene calls are TRBV20-1 and TRBJ2-1, with TRBD2 identical over 9 bases. The V gene end was trimmed by 4 bases and the J gene end by 6 bases; junction bases not matched to a gene: 10. This CDR3 has 15 amino acids. From germline, CDR1 is DFQATT and CDR2 SNEGSKA (reference sequence). The CDR3 nucleotides are TGCAGTGCTACGTCCGGGGCGGGGGGGACCAATGAGCAGTTCTTC. It is translated as CSATSGAGGTNEQFF.

This clonotype was found many times. The V gene is TRBV7-2, the J gene TRBJ1-1; perhaps TRBD1 as D (5 bases). The V end lost 3 bases, the J end lost 1 base, and 9 bases lay between the germline ends. Germline loops: CDR1 SGHTA, CDR2 FQGNSA. The CDR3 is 14 residues long. CDR3 in amino acids: CASSFGTANTEAFF. CDR3 DNA: TGTGCCAGCAGCTTTGGGACGGCGAACACTGAAGCTTTCTTT.

There are many counts of this clonotype. The rearrangement links TRBV7-2 to TRBJ2-7, with D maybe TRBD2 (6 bases). CDR1 SGHTA and CDR2 FQGNSA come from the germline V gene. The length of the CDR3 is 15 residues. The V and J ends lost 4 bases and 0 bases respectively, with 13 bases between them. This CDR3 is CASSYGGERSYEQYF. Here the CDR3 DNA reads TGTGCCAGCAGCTACGGCGGGGAGCGCTCCTACGAGCAGTACTTC.

The table lists this clonotype with many counts. The chain joins TRBV5-1 to TRBJ2-7; 11 positions agree with TRBD1. This CDR3 spans 14 amino acids. J gave up 5 bases and V 3 bases, and 4 bases lay outside the gene matches. The V gene's germline CDR1 is SGHRS and CDR2 YFSETQ. CDR3 sequence reads: CASSWTGGLDEQYF. As DNA, the CDR3 is TGCGCCAGCAGCTGGACAGGGGGCCTGGACGAGCAGTACTTC.

This clonotype was picked up many times. The rearrangement links TRBV6-2 or TRBV6-3 to TRBJ1-5, with D unclear. The germline V gene encodes CDR1 MNHEY and CDR2 SVGEGT. This CDR3 spans 17 amino acids. Trimming took off 6 bases at V and 0 bases at J, with 18 bases between the two ends. The CDR3 loop is CASSPDRGSHSNQPQHF. In DNA form, the CDR3 reads TGTGCCAGCAGCCCCGATCGAGGCTCCCATAGCAATCAGCCCCAGCATTTT.

The chain has TRBV28 and TRBJ1-4; 10 nucleotides align to TRBD1. The ends lost 3 bases at V and 11 bases at J; junction bases unmatched: 9. The CDR3 spans 15 residues. The germline gives CDR1 MDHEN, CDR2 SYDVKM. CDR3 protein: CASSFSDRGSRKLFF. CDR3 nucleotide sequence: TGTGCCAGCAGTTTCTCGGACAGGGGGAGTCGGAAACTGTTTTTT.

This clonotype was counted many times. V and J are TRBV6-5 and TRBJ2-2; TRBD1 agrees at 7 bases. The CDR3 length is 15 residues. Germline CDR1 is MNHEY and CDR2 is SVGAGI. J gave up 5 bases and V 0 bases, and 3 bases lay outside the gene matches. The chain's CDR3 is CASSYSQGRTGELFF. The CDR3 region has the DNA TGTGCCAGCAGTTACTCACAGGGGCGGACCGGGGAGCTGTTTTTT.

This clonotype has a count of ten or more. This sequence joins TRBV7-9 and TRBJ1-4, with D unresolved. V was trimmed by 2 bases and J by 0 bases, leaving 10 bases between them. The germline V gene has CDR1 SEHNR and CDR2 FQNEAQ (reference sequence). The CDR3 runs to 16 residues. CDR3 sequence reads: CASSLMETTTNEKLFF. The CDR3, as DNA: TGTGCCAGCAGCTTAATGGAGACTACAACTAATGAAAAACTGTTTTTT. Variable domain in full (rest from reference TRBV7-9 and TRBJ1-4): DTGVSQNPRHKITKRGQNVTFRCDPISEHNRLYWYRQTLGQGPEFLTYFQNEAQLEKSRLLSDRFSAERPKGSFSTLEIQRTEQGDSAMYLCASSLMETTTNEKLFFGSGTQLSVL.

This clonotype was recorded at least ten times. CDR3 nucleotides: TGTGCCAGCAGCTTGGATCCAGGGGCCTACAATGAGCAGTTCTTC. As protein: CASSLDPGAYNEQFF. The chain carries TRBV7-2 and TRBJ2-1; maybe TRBD1 (6 bases). The CDR3 has 15 amino acids. Germline loops: CDR1 SGHTA, CDR2 FQGNSA. V gave up 3 bases and J gave up 2 bases, with 11 bases separating them.

Ten or more counts support this clonotype. V gene TRBV2 combines with J gene TRBJ2-3; D ambiguous. The ends were cut back, 1 base at V and 3 bases at J, with 2 bases in the middle. The CDR3 extends over 12 amino acids. CDR1 and CDR2 (germline): SNHLY, FYNNEI. CDR3 DNA sequence: TGTGCCAGCAGTGAAGGGACAGATACGCAGTATTTT. This translates into CASSEGTDTQYF.

This clonotype showed up many times. The chain joins TRBV4-2 to TRBJ2-7; weak D call: TRBD1 (6 bases). CDR1 is LGHNA and CDR2 is YNFKEQ in the germline V gene. The CDR3 sequence is 13 residues long. Trimming cost V 6 bases and J 3 bases, with 12 bases left between them. The CDR3 sequence: CASSQDRFYEQYF. For the CDR3, the DNA is TGTGCCAGCAGTCAGGACAGATTCTACGAGCAGTACTTC.

At least ten counts were recorded for this clonotype. The CDR3 nucleotides are TGCAGCGGGGCGGGCAGGGTTCCATCCGAGCAGTACTTC. Residues: CSGAGRVPSEQYF. This chain connects TRBV29-1 to TRBJ2-7, with D perhaps given as TRBD1 or TRBD2 (5 bases each). V was pared by 7 bases and J by 6 bases, with 19 bases between. The germline CDR1 and CDR2 sequences are SQVTM and ANQGSEA. The CDR3 is 13 residues long.

This clonotype came up many times. The chain uses TRBV4-1 and TRBJ2-7; perhaps TRBD1 as D (6 bases). Trimming left V 2 bases short and J 4 bases short, with 15 bases between. The germline gives CDR1 MGHRA, CDR2 YSYEKL. This CDR3 has 15 residues. The CDR3 loop is CASSQLQGPAYEQYF. CDR3 nucleotides: TGCGCCAGCAGCCAACTCCAGGGGCCAGCGTACGAGCAGTACTTC.

This clonotype was seen ten or more times. CDR3 amino acids: CASSLTFQNNEQFF. The CDR3 DNA reads as TGCGCCAGCAGCTTGACCTTCCAGAACAATGAGCAGTTCTTC. The V and J genes are TRBV5-1 and TRBJ2-1; D call uncertain. CDR3 length: 14 amino acids. Per germline, CDR1 SGHRS and CDR2 YFSETQ. V was pared by 1 base and J by 5 bases, with 10 bases between.

This clonotype was observed many times. The chain uses TRBV27 and TRBJ2-3; TRBD1 matches 9 bases. This CDR3 region has 15 residues. V was clipped by 7 bases and J by 4 bases; unmatched bases: 9. Germline V gene lookup returns CDR1 MNHEY and CDR2 SMNVEV (reference sequence). The CDR3 loop is CASNSGTGQADTQYF. In DNA, the CDR3 is TGTGCCAGCAACTCCGGGACAGGGCAGGCAGATACGCAGTATTTT.

The sample holds many counts of this clonotype. The chain has TRBV5-1 and TRBJ2-2; D unresolved. The V and J ends lost 3 bases and 5 bases respectively, with 14 bases between them. This CDR3 is built from 15 residues. Germline loops: CDR1 SGHRS, CDR2 YFSETQ. This CDR3 is CASSYDPRVTGELFF. CDR3 in DNA: TGCGCCAGCAGCTACGACCCCAGAGTAACCGGGGAGCTGTTTTTT.

At least ten counts were recorded for this clonotype. The CDR3 loop reads CAWSVQGGGYTF. CDR3 bases: TGTGCCTGGAGTGTACAGGGAGGAGGCTACACCTTC. J is TRBJ1-2 and V is TRBV30, with D possibly matching TRBD1 (6 bases). CDR3 length: 12 amino acids. Per germline, CDR1 GTSNPN and CDR2 SVGIG (reference sequence). The V end was cut by 0 bases, the J end by 8 bases, with 10 bases between.

This clonotype was seen repeatedly, ten times or more. The V and J genes are TRBV5-6 and TRBJ2-1, with TRBD2 as a possible D gene (5 bases). Trimming cost V 0 bases and J 9 bases, with 13 bases left between them. This CDR3 is built from 14 residues. Germline CDR1 and CDR2: SGHDT and YYEEEE. CDR3 in DNA: TGTGCCAGCAGCTTGGAGTTTCGGGGTAGTGAGCAGTTCTTC. Translating it yields CASSLEFRGSEQFF.

This clonotype came up many times. The gene calls are TRBV20-1 and TRBJ1-5; weak D call: TRBD1 (6 bases). The germline CDR1 and CDR2 sequences are DFQATT and SNEGSKA (reference sequence). Deletions cut 3 bases from V and 4 bases from J, with 10 bases between. This CDR3 region has 13 residues. This CDR3 reads CSARTGANQPQHF. CDR3 nucleotides: TGCAGTGCTAGGACGGGGGCTAATCAGCCCCAGCATTTT.

The table lists this clonotype with many counts. The chain combines TRBV7-2 with TRBJ1-2; no clear D gene. The ends were cut back, 4 bases at V and 0 bases at J, with 9 bases in the middle. In germline, CDR1 is SGHTA, CDR2 FQGNSA. This CDR3 spans 14 amino acids. The DNA for the CDR3 is TGTGCCAGCAGCTCTGTCCCAGCTAACTATGGCTACACCTTC. Protein: CASSSVPANYGYTF.

At least ten counts were recorded for this clonotype. The rearrangement links TRBV2 to TRBJ1-4, with 7 bases that match TRBD1. Per the germline V gene, CDR1 is SNHLY and CDR2 is FYNNEI. The ends lost 5 bases at V and 6 bases at J; junction bases unmatched: 9. The length of the CDR3 is 15 residues. The CDR3 loop reads CASSRNRDSYEKLFF. CDR3 DNA: TGTGCCAGCAGTCGCAACCGGGACAGTTATGAAAAACTGTTTTTT.